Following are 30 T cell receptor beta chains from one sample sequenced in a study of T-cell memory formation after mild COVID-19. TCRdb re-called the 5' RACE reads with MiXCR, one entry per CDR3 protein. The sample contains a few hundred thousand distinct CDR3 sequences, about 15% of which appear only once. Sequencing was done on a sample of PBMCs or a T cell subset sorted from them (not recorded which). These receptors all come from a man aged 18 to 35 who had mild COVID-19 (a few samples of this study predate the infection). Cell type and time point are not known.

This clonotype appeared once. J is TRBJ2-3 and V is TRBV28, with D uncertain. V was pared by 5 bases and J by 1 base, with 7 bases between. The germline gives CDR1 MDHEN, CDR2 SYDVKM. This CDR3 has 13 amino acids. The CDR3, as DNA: TGTGCCAGCAGTGACCACCGCACAGATACGCAGTATTTT. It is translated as CASSDHRTDTQYF.

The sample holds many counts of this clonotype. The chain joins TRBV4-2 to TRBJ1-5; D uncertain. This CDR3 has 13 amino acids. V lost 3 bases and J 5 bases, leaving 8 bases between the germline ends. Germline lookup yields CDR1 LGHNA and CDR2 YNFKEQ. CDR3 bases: TGTGCCAGCAGCCAGGATAACTATCAGCCCCAGCATTTT. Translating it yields CASSQDNYQPQHF.

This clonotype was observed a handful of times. DNA for the CDR3: TGCGCCAGCAGCCAGCCGACAGTAGCCAAAAACATTCAGTACTTC. Its protein is CASSQPTVAKNIQYF. The V and J genes are TRBV4-1 and TRBJ2-4; a possible D gene is TRBD1 (5 bases). CDR3 size: 15 residues. V lost 3 bases and J lost 0, with 9 bases in between. Germline-derived CDR1 and CDR2 are MGHRA and YSYEKL.

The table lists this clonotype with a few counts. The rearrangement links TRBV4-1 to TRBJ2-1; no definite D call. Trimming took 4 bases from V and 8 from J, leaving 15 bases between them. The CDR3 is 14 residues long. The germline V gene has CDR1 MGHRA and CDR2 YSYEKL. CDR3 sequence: CASSRSGFLDEQFF. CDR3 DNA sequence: TGCGCCAGCAGCCGGTCCGGCTTTTTGGATGAGCAGTTCTTC.

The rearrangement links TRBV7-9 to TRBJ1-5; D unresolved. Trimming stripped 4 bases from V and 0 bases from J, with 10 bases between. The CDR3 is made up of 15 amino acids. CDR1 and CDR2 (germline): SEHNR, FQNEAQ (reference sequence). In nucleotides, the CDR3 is TGTGCCAGCAGCTCCTCCGATTATAGCAATCAGCCCCAGCATTTT. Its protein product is CASSSSDYSNQPQHF.

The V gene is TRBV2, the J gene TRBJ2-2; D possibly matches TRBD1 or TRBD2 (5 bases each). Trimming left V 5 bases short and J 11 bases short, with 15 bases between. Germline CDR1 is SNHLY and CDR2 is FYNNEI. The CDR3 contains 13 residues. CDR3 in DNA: TGTGCCAGCAGTTTGGAGCGGCAGGGAGAGCTGTTTTTT. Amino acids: CASSLERQGELFF.

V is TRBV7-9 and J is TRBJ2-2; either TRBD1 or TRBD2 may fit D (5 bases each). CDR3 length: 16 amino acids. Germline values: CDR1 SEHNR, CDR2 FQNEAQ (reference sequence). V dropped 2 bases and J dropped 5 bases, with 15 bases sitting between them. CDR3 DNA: TGTGCCAGCAGCTTAACGGGACGGCGACGGACCGGGGAGCTGTTTTTT. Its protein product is CASSLTGRRRTGELFF.

The CDR3 protein is CASSSDVGYEQYF. The CDR3 region has the DNA TGTGCCAGCAGCTCGGACGTCGGATACGAGCAGTACTTC. The chain employs TRBV7-2 and TRBJ2-7; D is uncertain. Germline loops: CDR1 SGHTA, CDR2 FQGNSA. The CDR3 sequence is 13 residues long. The ends were cut back, 4 bases at V and 4 bases at J, with 11 bases in the middle.

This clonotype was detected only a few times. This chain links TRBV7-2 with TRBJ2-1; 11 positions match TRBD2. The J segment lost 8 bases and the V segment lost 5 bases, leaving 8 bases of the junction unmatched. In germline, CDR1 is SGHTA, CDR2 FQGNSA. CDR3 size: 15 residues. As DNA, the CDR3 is TGTGCCAGCAGCAATAGCGGGGGGGCCTTGGATGAGCAGTTCTTC. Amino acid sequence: CASSNSGGALDEQFF.

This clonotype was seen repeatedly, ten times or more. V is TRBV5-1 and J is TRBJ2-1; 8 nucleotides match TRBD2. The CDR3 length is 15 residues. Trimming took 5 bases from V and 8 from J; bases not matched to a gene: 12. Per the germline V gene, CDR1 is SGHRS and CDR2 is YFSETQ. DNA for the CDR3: TGCGCCAGCAGACGTGTCGGGGGGGACTTTGATGAGCAGTTCTTC. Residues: CASRRVGGDFDEQFF. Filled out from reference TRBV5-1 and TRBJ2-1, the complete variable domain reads KAGVTQTPRYLIKTRGQQVTLSCSPISGHRSVSWYQQTPGQGLQFLFEYFSETQRNKGNFPGRFSGRQFSNSRSEMNVSTLELGDSALYLCASRRVGGDFDEQFFGPGTRLTVL.

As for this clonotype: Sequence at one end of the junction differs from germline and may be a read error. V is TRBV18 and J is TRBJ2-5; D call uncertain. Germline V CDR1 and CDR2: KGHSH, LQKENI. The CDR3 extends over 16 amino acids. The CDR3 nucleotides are TGTGCCAGCTCACCGTCAAGGGCCCAGTCCCAAGTGACCCAGTACTTC. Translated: CASSPSRAQSQVTQYF.

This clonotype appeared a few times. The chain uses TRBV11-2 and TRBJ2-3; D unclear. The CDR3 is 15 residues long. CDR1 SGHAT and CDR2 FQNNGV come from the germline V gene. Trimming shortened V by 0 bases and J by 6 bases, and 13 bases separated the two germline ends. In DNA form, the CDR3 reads TGTGCCAGCAGCTTAGAGGTAGACTCGGCGGATACGCAGTATTTT. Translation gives CASSLEVDSADTQYF.

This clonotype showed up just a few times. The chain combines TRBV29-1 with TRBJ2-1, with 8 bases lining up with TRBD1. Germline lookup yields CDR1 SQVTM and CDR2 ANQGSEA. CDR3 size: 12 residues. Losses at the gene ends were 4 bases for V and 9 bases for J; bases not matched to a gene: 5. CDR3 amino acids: CSVADRGGEQFF. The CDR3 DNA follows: TGCAGCGTTGCTGACAGGGGTGGTGAGCAGTTCTTC.

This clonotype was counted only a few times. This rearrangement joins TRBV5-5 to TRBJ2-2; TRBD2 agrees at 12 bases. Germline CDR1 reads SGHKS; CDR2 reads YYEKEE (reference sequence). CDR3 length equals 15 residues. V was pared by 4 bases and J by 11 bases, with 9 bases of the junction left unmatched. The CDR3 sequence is CASSPRTSGALELFF. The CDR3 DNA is TGTGCCAGCAGCCCAAGGACTAGCGGGGCCCTCGAGCTGTTTTTT.

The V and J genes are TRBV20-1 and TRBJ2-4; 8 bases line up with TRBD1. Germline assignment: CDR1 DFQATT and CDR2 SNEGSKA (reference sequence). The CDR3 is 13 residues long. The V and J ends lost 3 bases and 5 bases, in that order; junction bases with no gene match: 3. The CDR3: CSARPGGQNIQYF. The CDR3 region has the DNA TGCAGTGCTAGGCCAGGGGGCCAAAACATTCAGTACTTC.

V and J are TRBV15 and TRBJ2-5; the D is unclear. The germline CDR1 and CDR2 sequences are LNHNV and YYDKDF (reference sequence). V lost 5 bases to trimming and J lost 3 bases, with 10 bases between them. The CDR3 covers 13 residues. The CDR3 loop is CATSQYVEETQYF. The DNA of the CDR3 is TGTGCCACCAGCCAGTATGTCGAAGAGACCCAGTACTTC.

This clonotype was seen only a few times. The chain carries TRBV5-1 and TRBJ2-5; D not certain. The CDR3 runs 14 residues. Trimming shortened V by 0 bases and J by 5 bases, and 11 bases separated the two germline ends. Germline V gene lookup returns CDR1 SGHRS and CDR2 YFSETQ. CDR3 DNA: TGCGCCAGCAGCTTGGATACCCTATCCGAGACCCAGTACTTC. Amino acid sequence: CASSLDTLSETQYF.

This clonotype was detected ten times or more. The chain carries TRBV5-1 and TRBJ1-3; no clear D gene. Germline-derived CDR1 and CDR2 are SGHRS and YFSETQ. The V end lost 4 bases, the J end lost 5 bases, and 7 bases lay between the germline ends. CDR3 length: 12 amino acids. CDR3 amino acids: CASSMGRNTIYF. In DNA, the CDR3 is TGCGCCAGCAGCATGGGAAGAAACACCATATATTTT.

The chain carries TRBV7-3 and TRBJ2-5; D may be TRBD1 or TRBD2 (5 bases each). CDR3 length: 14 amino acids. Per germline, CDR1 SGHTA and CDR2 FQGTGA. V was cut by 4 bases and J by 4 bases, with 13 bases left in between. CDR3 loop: CASSYQGSGETQYF. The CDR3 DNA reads TGTGCCAGCAGCTACCAGGGAAGCGGAGAGACCCAGTACTTC.

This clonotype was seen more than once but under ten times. CDR3 in DNA: TGCAGTGCTAGAGTACAGGGAGGCTACGAGCAGTACTTC. Amino acid sequence: CSARVQGGYEQYF. The chain couples TRBV20-1 to TRBJ2-7, with D possibly called TRBD1 or TRBD2 (6 bases each). Trimming left V 1 base short and J 3 bases short, with 10 bases between. Germline V gives CDR1 DFQATT, CDR2 SNEGSKA (reference sequence). The CDR3 sequence is 13 residues long.

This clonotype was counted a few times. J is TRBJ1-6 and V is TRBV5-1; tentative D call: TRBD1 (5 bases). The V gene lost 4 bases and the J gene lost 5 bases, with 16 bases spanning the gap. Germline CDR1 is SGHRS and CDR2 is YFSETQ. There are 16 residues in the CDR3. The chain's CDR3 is CASSPSGDSDNSPLHF. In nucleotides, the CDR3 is TGCGCCAGCAGCCCGTCCGGAGACAGTGATAATTCACCCCTCCACTTT.

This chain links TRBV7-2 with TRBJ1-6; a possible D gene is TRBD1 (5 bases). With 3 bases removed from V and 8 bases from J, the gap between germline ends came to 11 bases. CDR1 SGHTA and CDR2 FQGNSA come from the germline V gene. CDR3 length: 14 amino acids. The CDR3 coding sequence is TGTGCCAGCAGCTTGCAGGGATTGGATTCACCCCTCCACTTT. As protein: CASSLQGLDSPLHF.

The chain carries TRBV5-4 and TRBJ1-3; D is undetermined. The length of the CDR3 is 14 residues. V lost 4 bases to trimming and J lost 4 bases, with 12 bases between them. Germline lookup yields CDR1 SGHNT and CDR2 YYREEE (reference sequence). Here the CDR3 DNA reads TGTGCCAGCAGCGACCCCAGTAGCGGAAACACCATATATTTT. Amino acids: CASSDPSSGNTIYF.

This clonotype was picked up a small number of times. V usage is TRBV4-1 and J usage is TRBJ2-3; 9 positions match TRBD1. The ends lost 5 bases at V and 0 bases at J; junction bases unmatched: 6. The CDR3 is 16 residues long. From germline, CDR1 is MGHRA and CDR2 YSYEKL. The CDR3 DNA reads TGCGCCAGCAGCTCACCGGGACAGGGAAGCACAGATACGCAGTATTTT. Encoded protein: CASSSPGQGSTDTQYF.

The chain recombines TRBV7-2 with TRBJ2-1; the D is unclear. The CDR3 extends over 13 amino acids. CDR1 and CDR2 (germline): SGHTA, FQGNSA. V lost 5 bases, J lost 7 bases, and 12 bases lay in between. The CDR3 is CASSPVVPNEQFF. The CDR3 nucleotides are TGTGCCAGCAGCCCCGTGGTGCCGAATGAGCAGTTCTTC.

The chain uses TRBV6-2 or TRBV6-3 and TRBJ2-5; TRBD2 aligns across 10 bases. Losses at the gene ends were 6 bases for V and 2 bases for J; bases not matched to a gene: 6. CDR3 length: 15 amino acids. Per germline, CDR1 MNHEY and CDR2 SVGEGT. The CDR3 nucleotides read TGTGCCAGCAGGACCTGGACTAGCGGACAAGAGACCCAGTACTTC. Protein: CASRTWTSGQETQYF.

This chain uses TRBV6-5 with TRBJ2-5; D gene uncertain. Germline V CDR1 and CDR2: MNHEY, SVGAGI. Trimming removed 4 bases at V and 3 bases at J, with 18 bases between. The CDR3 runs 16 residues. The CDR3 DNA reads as TGTGCCAGCAGTTCGTCGGACCCTGGGCGCGAAGAGACCCAGTACTTC. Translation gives CASSSSDPGREETQYF.

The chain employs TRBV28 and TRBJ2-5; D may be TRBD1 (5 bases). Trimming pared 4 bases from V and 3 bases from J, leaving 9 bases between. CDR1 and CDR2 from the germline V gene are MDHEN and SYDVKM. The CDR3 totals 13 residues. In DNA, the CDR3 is TGTGCCAGCAGTTCTGGGGCCGAAGAGACCCAGTACTTC. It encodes CASSSGAEETQYF.

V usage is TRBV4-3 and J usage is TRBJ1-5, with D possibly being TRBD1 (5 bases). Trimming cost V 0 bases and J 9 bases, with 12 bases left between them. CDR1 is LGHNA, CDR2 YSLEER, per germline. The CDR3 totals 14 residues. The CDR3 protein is CASSQEQGGLPQHF. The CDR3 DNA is TGCGCCAGCAGCCAAGAGCAGGGAGGATTGCCCCAGCATTTT.

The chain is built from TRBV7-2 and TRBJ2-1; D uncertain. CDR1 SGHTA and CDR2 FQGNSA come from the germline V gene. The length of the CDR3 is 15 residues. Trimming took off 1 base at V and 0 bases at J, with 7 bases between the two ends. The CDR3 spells CASSLERYSYNEQFF. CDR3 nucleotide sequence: TGTGCCAGCAGCTTAGAAAGATACTCCTACAATGAGCAGTTCTTC.